The present TCR beta chain was sequenced within a study of blood T cell repertoires in COVID-19. V was shortened by 4 bases and J by 4 bases, with 11 bases between the two germline ends. CDR3 length: 14 amino acids. Germline CDR1 KGHDR, CDR2 SFDVKD. Methods used by the authors: Amplification of reference gene primers provided the estimated nucleated cell counts. Here immunoSEQ multiplex PCR was the method, and the copy in TCRdb shows in-frame clones only, minus some. The V and J calls and clone size were taken over from that table, and D and trimming were inferred from the DNA. The sample contains 140,000 to 150,000 clones, around 84% of which appear only once.

The clonotype originates from a man in his 60s with active or convalescent COVID-19. The sequenced sample consisted of peripheral blood. The V call is TRBV24-1, the J call TRBJ2-3; D may be TRBD2 (6 bases). The CDR3 nucleotides are TGTGCCACCAGTGAAGACGGAGGGGCAGATACGCAGTATTTT. This translates into CATSEDGGADTQYF.